Only a few counts were recorded for the clone carrying this T cell receptor beta chain. Its antigen is not known. The CDR3 covers 17 residues. The ends lost 2 bases at V and 10 bases at J; junction bases unmatched: 12. The V gene's germline CDR1 is KGHDR and CDR2 SFDVKD. The source material, RNA transcripts, was used to amplify TCR beta CDR3 regions. First-round RT-PCR targeting the TCR CDR3 was performed with the HTBI primer set. One entry per CDR3 protein, called by TCRdb with MiXCR from the multiplex PCR reads. The data contain some 510,000 distinct CDR3 sequences, less than 25% of them singletons. This entry comes from a study of T cells in Graves' hyperthyroidism and ophthalmopathy. Study-level results: Blood also carried most thyroid clonotypes expanded above 0.001.

The receptor's source is a man between 18 and 35 years old with Graves' hyperthyroidism. V gene TRBV24-1 combines with J gene TRBJ2-2, with 10 positions matching TRBD2. Material for sequencing was blood. The CDR3 coding sequence is TGTGCCACCAGTGATTGGGGGCTAGCGGGGGAGCCGGAGGAGCTGTTTTTT. Translation: CATSDWGLAGEPEELFF.